These 20 T cell receptor beta chains share one sample of origin, sequenced in a study of T cell repertoires and Cas9 in healthy adults. Generated by immunoSEQ multiplex PCR, the TCRdb table keeps only in-frame clones and is missing some. The sample gives around 15,000 clones, around 90% of which show up once; roughly 2% is in the top ten. Material: Tregs (CD4+, CD25+, CD127-, CD137-, CD154-) from PBMCs; culture status not recorded. The receptors come from a human donor in good health.

The genes are TRBV5-4 and TRBJ2-5, with D perhaps matching TRBD1 (6 bases). This CDR3 is built from 13 residues. The V and J ends lost 2 bases and 5 bases respectively, with 10 bases between them. CDR1 is SGHNT, CDR2 YYREEE, per germline (reference sequence). The CDR3 sequence is CASSLTGSETQYF. In DNA, the CDR3 is TGTGCCAGCAGCTTAACAGGGAGTGAGACCCAGTACTTC. Full variable domain (outside the CDR3, taken from reference TRBV5-4 and TRBJ2-5): ETGVTQSPTHLIKTRGQQVTLRCSSQSGHNTVSWYQQALGQGPQFIFQYYREEENGRGNFPPRFSGLQFPNYSSELNVNALELDDSALYLCASSLTGSETQYFGPGTRLLVL.

This clone was counted only a few times. The chain joins TRBV2 to TRBJ1-4; 9 bases align to TRBD1. The CDR3 contains 15 residues. Germline lookup yields CDR1 SNHLY and CDR2 FYNNEI. J was trimmed by 8 bases and V by 3 bases; bases with no gene match: 7. The DNA of the CDR3 is TGTGCCAGCAGTGACTCGGGACAGGGAGGCGAAAAACTGTTTTTT. The encoded protein is CASSDSGQGGEKLFF. Using reference TRBV2 and TRBJ1-4 for the parts outside the CDR3, the full variable domain is EPEVTQTPSHQVTQMGQEVILRCVPISNHLYFYWYRQILGQKVEFLVSFYNNEISEKSEIFDDQFSVERPDGSNFTLKIRSTKLEDSAMYFCASSDSGQGGEKLFFGSGTQLSVL.

This chain joins TRBV2 and TRBJ1-1, with 7 bases fitting TRBD1. Germline V CDR1 and CDR2: SNHLY, FYNNEI. This CDR3 contains 17 residues. The ends lost 8 bases at V and 1 base at J; junction bases unmatched: 16. CDR3 DNA sequence: TGTGCCAGCCGTGCAAGTAAGCGACAGGGATGGAACACTGAAGCTTTCTTT. This translates into CASRASKRQGWNTEAFF.

This chain connects TRBV4-1 to TRBJ1-4, with D tentatively TRBD1 (6 bases). The ends were cut back, 6 bases at V and 5 bases at J, with 19 bases in the middle. The CDR3 is made up of 16 amino acids. The germline gives CDR1 MGHRA, CDR2 YSYEKL. Here the CDR3 reads CASSPPLVRGNEKLFF. The CDR3 nucleotides read TGCGCCAGCAGTCCCCCACTGGTTAGGGGGAATGAAAAACTGTTTTTT.

V usage is TRBV5-4 and J usage is TRBJ2-6, with no clear D. Germline CDR1 is SGHNT and CDR2 is YYREEE (reference sequence). Trimming removed 0 bases at V and 2 bases at J, with 6 bases between. The CDR3 sequence is 15 residues long. The CDR3 nucleotides read TGTGCCAGCAGCTTGGGGGCTGCTGGGGCCAACGTCCTGACTTTC. Translated, it gives CASSLGAAGANVLTF.

This clone is classed as large (0.1 to 1%). The chain employs TRBV15 and TRBJ2-7; the D is unclear. This CDR3 has 12 amino acids. With 3 bases removed from V and 3 bases from J, the gap between germline ends came to 6 bases. Germline V CDR1 and CDR2: LNHNV, YYDKDF (reference sequence). The CDR3 protein is CATSSQGYEQYF. The DNA for the CDR3 is TGTGCCACCAGCAGTCAAGGCTACGAGCAGTACTTC.

V gene TRBV6-1 combines with J gene TRBJ2-5; TRBD2 agrees at 10 bases. The end of the DNA fits TRBJ2-7 better, so the J call may be wrong. There are 14 residues in the CDR3. Per the germline V gene, CDR1 is MNHNS and CDR2 is SASEGT. The CDR3 region is CASRGAGGWYEQYF. CDR3 DNA sequence: TGTGCCAGCAGGGGAGCGGGGGGGTGGTACGAGCAGTACTTC.

The chain employs TRBV10-3 and TRBJ1-2, with 7 bases identical to TRBD1. Per germline, CDR1 ENHRY and CDR2 SYGVKD. There are 15 residues in the CDR3. Trimming cost V 7 bases and J 4 bases; bases outside gene matches: 12. CDR3 sequence: CAIKPTGSNTYGYTF. For the CDR3, the DNA is TGTGCCATCAAGCCGACAGGGTCTAACACCTATGGCTACACCTTC.

In the case of this clone: A junction end diverges from the germline sequence, so it may reflect a read error. The V call is TRBV2, the J call TRBJ1-2; 8 nucleotides align to TRBD1. The V gene's germline CDR1 is SNHLY and CDR2 FYNNEI. This CDR3 region has 12 residues. The CDR3 here is CASRDRGYGYTF. CDR3 in DNA: TGTGCCAGCCGTGACAGGGGCTATGGCTACACCTTC. The entire variable domain, with the rest obtained from reference TRBV2 and TRBJ1-2, is as follows: EPEVTQTPSHQVTQMGQEVILRCVPISNHLYFYWYRQILGQKVEFLVSFYNNEISEKSEIFDDQFSVERPDGSNFTLKIRSTKLEDSAMYFCASRDRGYGYTFGSGTRLTVV.

V is TRBV25-1 and J is TRBJ2-5, with TRBD1 identical over 7 bases. CDR3 length equals 16 residues. V trimming: 2 bases; J trimming: 1 base; junction bases outside the gene matches: 7. Germline-derived CDR1 and CDR2 are MGHDK and SYGVNS. Here the CDR3 reads CASSENVRTGQETQYF. The CDR3, as DNA: TGTGCCAGCAGTGAAAACGTCCGGACAGGCCAAGAGACCCAGTACTTC.

This chain connects TRBV7-9 to TRBJ2-1, with D perhaps being TRBD1 or TRBD2 (6 bases each). V was trimmed by 2 bases and J by 2 bases, leaving 10 bases between them. The CDR3 sequence is 15 residues long. In germline, CDR1 is SEHNR, CDR2 FQNEAQ (reference sequence). CDR3 bases: TGTGCCAGCAGCTTATTTGGGGGGCCCTACAATGAGCAGTTCTTC. Encoded protein: CASSLFGGPYNEQFF.

The V call is TRBV7-3, the J call TRBJ1-5; D gene ambiguous. The germline V gene encodes CDR1 SGHTA and CDR2 FQGTGA. The CDR3 contains 13 residues. The V gene lost 2 bases and the J gene lost 6 bases, with 8 bases spanning the gap. CDR3 nucleotides: TGTGCCAGCAGCTTACAGGTCGGTCAGCCCCAGCATTTT. This sequence encodes CASSLQVGQPQHF.

CDR3 sequence reads: CASSVGSGGGYEQYF. CDR3 DNA sequence: TGTGCCAGCAGCGTAGGATCAGGGGGCGGCTACGAGCAGTACTTC. The V and J genes are TRBV9 and TRBJ2-7, with 8 bases fitting TRBD1. Per the germline V gene, CDR1 is SGDLS and CDR2 is YYNGEE. Germline trimming cut 0 bases from V and 3 bases from J; bases unmatched to any gene: 5. This CDR3 comprises 15 residues. The full variable domain, in which reference TRBV9 and TRBJ2-7 provide the parts outside the CDR3, is DSGVTQTPKHLITATGQRVTLRCSPRSGDLSVYWYQQSLDQGLQFLIQYYNGEERAKGNILERFSAQQFPDLHSELNLSSLELGDSALYFCASSVGSGGGYEQYFGPGTRLTVT.

The V and J genes are TRBV11-2 and TRBJ2-3, with D uncertain. Per the germline V gene, CDR1 is SGHAT and CDR2 is FQNNGV. V dropped 3 bases and J dropped 4 bases, with 8 bases sitting between them. The CDR3 runs 13 residues. CDR3 sequence reads: CASSFSLPDTQYF. The CDR3 nucleotides are TGTGCCAGCAGCTTCTCGCTGCCAGATACGCAGTATTTT.

DNA of the CDR3: TGTGCCAGCAGCTGGGCGGCGAGGGCTCTCCAAGAGACCCAGTACTTC. The encoded protein is CASSWAARALQETQYF. The chain has TRBV5-6 and TRBJ2-5; D is perhaps TRBD2 (5 bases). The germline V gene encodes CDR1 SGHDT and CDR2 YYEEEE. V was shortened by 3 bases and J by 1 base, with 16 bases between the two germline ends. The CDR3 is 16 residues long.

The chain links TRBV27 to TRBJ1-4; possible D gene TRBD1, 5 bases. The germline V and J ends were trimmed by 1 base and 1 base, with 7 bases remaining between them. CDR3 length equals 15 residues. Germline CDR1 MNHEY, CDR2 SMNVEV (reference sequence). The chain's CDR3 is CASSLFGGTNEKLFF. For the CDR3, the DNA is TGTGCCAGCAGTTTATTCGGGGGAACTAATGAAAAACTGTTTTTT.

The V call is TRBV7-8, the J call TRBJ1-6; a weak D match, TRBD1 (5 bases). The CDR3 contains 16 residues. The V and J ends lost 1 base and 7 bases respectively, with 14 bases between them. Germline V lookup: CDR1 SGHVS, CDR2 FQNEAQ. The CDR3 is CASSLGDARLNSPLHF. In nucleotides, the CDR3 is TGTGCCAGCAGCTTAGGGGACGCAAGGTTGAATTCACCCCTCCACTTT.

V usage is TRBV15 and J usage is TRBJ2-1, with D unclear. V shed 3 bases and J shed 8 bases, with 8 bases lying between them. Germline CDR1 is LNHNV and CDR2 is YYDKDF (reference sequence). The CDR3 has 12 amino acids. CDR3 nucleotide sequence: TGTGCCACCAGCAGGGATTGGGATGAGCAGTTCTTC. This sequence encodes CATSRDWDEQFF.

This chain joins TRBV7-9 and TRBJ1-1; no clear D gene. The V gene's germline CDR1 is SEHNR and CDR2 FQNEAQ (reference sequence). The CDR3 loop spans 14 amino acids. V dropped 0 bases and J dropped 2 bases, with 7 bases sitting between them. CDR3 sequence (DNA): TGTGCCAGCAGCTTAGCAGGGCGCAACACTGAAGCTTTCTTT. It codes for CASSLAGRNTEAFF.

This clone showed up just a few times. This chain uses TRBV19 with TRBJ2-7; D is uncertain. The CDR3 loop spans 13 amino acids. V gave up 5 bases and J gave up 4 bases, with 12 bases separating them. Germline V gives CDR1 LNHDA, CDR2 SQIVND (reference sequence). For the CDR3, the DNA is TGTGCCAGTAGTTCCAGCTACGGGTACGAGCAGTACTTC. Translation gives CASSSSYGYEQYF.